This is a list of T cell receptor beta chains from one sample in a study of CXCR3-negative and CXCR3-positive naive CD8 T cells. After re-calling the 5' RACE reads, TCRdb lists one entry per CDR3 protein, DNA absent. Its table records 55,000 to 70,000 distinct CDR3 sequences. The sequencing sample was made of naive CXCR3+ CD8+ T cells from blood. The receptors derive from a human donor in good health. Some clones in this sample may be carry-over from other donors' samples. CDR3s include the opening cysteine and the closing phenylalanine or tryptophan. The size field is filled for only some rows; it gives once, few, many or a size class.

TRBV2	TRBJ2-7	.	CASSDYTFTYEQYF
TRBV21-1	TRBJ1-3	.	CASSMGGNSGNTIYF
TRBV4-3	TRBJ2-3	.	CASSHGQGEADTQYF
TRBV20-1	TRBJ1-5	.	CSARDWDRVVSNQPQHF
TRBV7-6	TRBJ2-1	.	CASSDLVLDEQFF
TRBV7-2	TRBJ2-5	.	CASSLLSTSILETQYF
TRBV7-9	TRBJ1-1	.	CASSPLTIEVFF
TRBV12-3/TRBV12-4	TRBJ1-1	.	CASSFGTEAFF
TRBV27	TRBJ2-2	.	CASSLTPGLAGSTGELFF
TRBV9	TRBJ2-4	.	CASSAGVGKNIQYF
TRBV18	TRBJ2-3	.	CASSPPGIGAERDTQYF
TRBV7-9	TRBJ2-1	.	CASSYSGGDYNEQFF
TRBV20-1	TRBJ2-4	.	CGAVRDVRNIQYF
TRBV11-2	TRBJ2-2	.	CASSARGSKIRTGELFF
TRBV10-3	TRBJ2-7	.	CAISTEREPYEQYF
TRBV15	TRBJ2-3	.	CATWAQGEDTQYF
TRBV6-2/TRBV6-3	TRBJ1-2	.	CASSYGVTNYGYTF
TRBV15	TRBJ2-7	.	CATSRGDTTYEQYF
TRBV4-3	TRBJ1-2	.	CASSQVAGGYGYTF
TRBV7-2	TRBJ2-5	.	CASSLRSRAQETQYF
TRBV15	TRBJ2-2	.	CATSRMVGELFF
TRBV9	TRBJ2-2	.	CASSVEGLDGVVTGELFF
TRBV29-1	TRBJ2-5	.	CSVEGRQLSQETQYF
TRBV7-9	TRBJ1-1	.	CASSSMTGKNTEAFF
TRBV5-1	TRBJ2-1	.	CASSLAYGTNEQFF
TRBV11-2	TRBJ2-1	.	CASSLHVDEDWDNEQFF
TRBV4-3	TRBJ2-5	.	CASSQALAGGLAETQYF
TRBV13	TRBJ2-7	.	CASSGPSEEAATSYEQYF
TRBV2	TRBJ2-7	.	CASQSGTGFNEQYF
TRBV6-2/TRBV6-3	TRBJ2-7	.	CASSYHGETYEQYF
TRBV7-9	TRBJ1-2	.	CASSPGIGTPQDYGYTF
TRBV6-2/TRBV6-3	TRBJ2-3	.	CASSFTDGDTQYF
TRBV28	TRBJ2-4	.	CASSFGGGSKNIQYF
TRBV19	TRBJ2-7	.	CASSAGREIDEQYF
TRBV28	TRBJ2-7	.	CASSLGQGVGYEQYF
TRBV4-1	TRBJ1-6	medium-sized	CASSPTWGQGNSPLHF
TRBV4-3	TRBJ2-2	.	CASSQLPWTGELFF
TRBV28	TRBJ2-3	.	CASSSRWTFMSTDTQYF
TRBV20-1	TRBJ2-3	.	CSPVWTGGPTDTQYF
TRBV12-3/TRBV12-4	TRBJ1-5	.	CASSGTGGGEPQHF
TRBV29-1	TRBJ2-7	.	CSVATGGLSIF
TRBV29-1	TRBJ2-1	.	CSVEDRAGGNEQFF